This is a list of T cell receptor beta chains from one sample in a study of cytomegalovirus exposure and HLA in healthy donors. Sequencing used immunoSEQ multiplex PCR; TCRdb keeps in-frame clones, though not all of them. The table records 150,000 to 180,000 clones, around 79% of them present only once. What was sequenced was PBMCs. The receptor source for this set is a young man in good health and CMV-seropositive. Both conserved end residues are part of each CDR3. D genes are given only for firm matches. Clone size is stated in some rows and not others, as once, few, many or a class when expanded.

len: 15
d_gene: .
abundance: .
j_gene: TRBJ2-1
v_gene: TRBV11-3
CDR3aa: CASSGPGESYNEQFF
CDR3nt: TGTGCCAGCAGCGGCCCGGGAGAGTCCTACAATGAGCAGTTCTTC

len: 15
d_gene: TRBD1
abundance: .
j_gene: TRBJ1-1
v_gene: TRBV7-9
CDR3aa: CASSFRQGGHTEAFF
CDR3nt: TGTGCCAGCAGCTTCCGACAGGGCGGCCACACTGAAGCTTTCTTT

len: 12
d_gene: .
abundance: .
j_gene: TRBJ2-7
v_gene: TRBV6-5
CDR3aa: CASTDRTSEQYF
CDR3nt: TGTGCCAGCACCGACCGGACTTCCGAGCAGTACTTC

len: 15
d_gene: TRBD1
abundance: .
j_gene: TRBJ2-7
v_gene: TRBV27
CDR3aa: CASSITGTGYYEQYF
CDR3nt: TGTGCCAGCAGTATTACCGGGACAGGGTACTACGAGCAGTACTTC

len: 15
d_gene: TRBD1
abundance: .
j_gene: TRBJ1-1
v_gene: TRBV18
CDR3aa: CASSPPGIADREAFF
CDR3nt: TGTGCCAGCTCACCTCCGGGGATTGCGGACAGGGAAGCTTTCTTT

len: 15
d_gene: TRBD2
abundance: once
j_gene: TRBJ2-7
v_gene: TRBV2
CDR3aa: CASSASGESSYEQYF
CDR3nt: TGTGCCAGCAGTGCTAGCGGGGAGAGCTCCTACGAGCAGTACTTC

len: 14
d_gene: TRBD1
abundance: few
j_gene: TRBJ2-7
v_gene: TRBV18
CDR3aa: CASSPRTGGYEQYF
CDR3nt: TGTGCCAGCTCACCGAGGACAGGTGGCTACGAGCAGTACTTC

len: 13
d_gene: .
abundance: .
j_gene: TRBJ1-2
v_gene: TRBV4-1
CDR3aa: CASSFPGHTGYTF
CDR3nt: TGCGCCAGCAGCTTCCCGGGACACACGGGCTACACCTTC

len: 16
d_gene: TRBD2
abundance: .
j_gene: TRBJ2-3
v_gene: TRBV19
CDR3aa: CASSNWASGGTDTQYF
CDR3nt: TGTGCCAGTAGTAATTGGGCTAGCGGGGGGACAGATACGCAGTATTTT

len: 15
d_gene: .
abundance: .
j_gene: TRBJ2-7
v_gene: TRBV6-4
CDR3aa: CASRRGPQTDYEQYF
CDR3nt: TGTGCCAGCAGACGAGGCCCGCAAACTGACTACGAGCAGTACTTC

len: 13
d_gene: TRBD1
abundance: .
j_gene: TRBJ1-2
v_gene: TRBV29-1
CDR3aa: CSVYTGTGSGYTF
CDR3nt: TGCAGCGTTTATACCGGGACAGGGTCTGGCTACACCTTC

len: 13
d_gene: .
abundance: .
j_gene: TRBJ2-3
v_gene: TRBV10-1
CDR3aa: CASSLTAADTQYF
CDR3nt: TGCGCCAGCAGTCTAACTGCGGCAGATACGCAGTATTTT

len: 16
d_gene: TRBD1
abundance: once
j_gene: TRBJ1-3
v_gene: TRBV18
CDR3aa: CASSPTGQGYGNTIYF
CDR3nt: TGTGCCAGCTCGCCCACGGGACAGGGGTATGGAAACACCATATATTTT

len: 14
d_gene: TRBD1
abundance: .
j_gene: TRBJ1-2
v_gene: TRBV7-8
CDR3aa: CASSLQGVPYGYTF
CDR3nt: TGTGCCAGCAGCTTACAGGGGGTCCCCTATGGCTACACCTTC

len: 15
d_gene: .
abundance: .
j_gene: TRBJ1-1
v_gene: TRBV29-1
CDR3aa: CSVVPSGYLGAEAFF
CDR3nt: TGCAGCGTTGTACCGTCAGGGTATCTAGGCGCTGAAGCTTTCTTT

len: 16
d_gene: .
abundance: .
j_gene: TRBJ1-4
v_gene: TRBV5-1
CDR3aa: CASSTLLRGGNEKLFF
CDR3nt: TGCGCCAGCAGCACACTCCTGAGGGGGGGCAATGAAAAACTGTTTTTT

len: 14
d_gene: .
abundance: few
j_gene: TRBJ1-5
v_gene: TRBV30
CDR3aa: CAWSPPGGGQPQHF
CDR3nt: TGTGCCTGGAGTCCACCGGGGGGTGGTCAGCCCCAGCATTTT

len: 14
d_gene: TRBD2
abundance: .
j_gene: TRBJ2-7
v_gene: TRBV7-2
CDR3aa: CASSLEAGGYEQYF
CDR3nt: TGTGCCAGCAGCCTAGAGGCGGGGGGGTACGAGCAGTACTTC

len: 14
d_gene: TRBD2
abundance: .
j_gene: TRBJ2-3
v_gene: TRBV12-5
CDR3aa: CASGLGLAEDTQYF
CDR3nt: TGTGCTAGTGGACTCGGACTAGCCGAGGATACGCAGTATTTT

len: 15
d_gene: TRBD1
abundance: once
j_gene: TRBJ2-2
v_gene: TRBV19
CDR3aa: CASSRTGVDTGELFF
CDR3nt: TGTGCCAGTAGCCGGACAGGGGTAGACACCGGGGAGCTGTTTTTT

len: 13
d_gene: .
abundance: .
j_gene: TRBJ2-7
v_gene: TRBV18
CDR3aa: CASSPPQGFEQYF
CDR3nt: TGTGCCAGCTCACCACCTCAGGGCTTCGAGCAGTACTTC

len: 20
d_gene: TRBD2
abundance: few
j_gene: TRBJ2-1
v_gene: TRBV7-8
CDR3aa: CASSLKMISGRARSYNEQFF
CDR3nt: TGTGCCAGCAGCTTAAAGATGATTAGCGGGAGGGCCCGGTCCTACAATGAGCAGTTCTTC

len: 13
d_gene: .
abundance: .
j_gene: TRBJ1-2
v_gene: TRBV6-5
CDR3aa: CASSPVTGIGYTF
CDR3nt: TGTGCCAGCAGCCCCGTCACAGGGATCGGCTACACCTTC

len: 11
d_gene: TRBD1
abundance: .
j_gene: TRBJ2-1
v_gene: TRBV28
CDR3aa: CASSYRGRAFF
CDR3nt: TGTGCCAGCAGTTACAGGGGTCGTGCGTTCTTC

len: 11
d_gene: .
abundance: few
j_gene: TRBJ2-3
v_gene: TRBV20-1
CDR3aa: CSARDLDTQYF
CDR3nt: TGCAGTGCTAGAGATCTAGATACGCAGTATTTT

len: 13
d_gene: .
abundance: .
j_gene: TRBJ1-3
v_gene: TRBV30
CDR3aa: CAWAPGSGNTIYF
CDR3nt: TGTGCCTGGGCCCCCGGCTCTGGAAACACCATATATTTT

len: 14
d_gene: .
abundance: few
j_gene: TRBJ1-5
v_gene: TRBV19
CDR3aa: CASSHREGNQPQHF
CDR3nt: TGTGCCAGTAGTCACAGGGAAGGGAATCAGCCCCAGCATTTT

len: 14
d_gene: TRBD1
abundance: few
j_gene: TRBJ2-5
v_gene: TRBV5-1
CDR3aa: CASSLTGGLETQYF
CDR3nt: TGCGCCAGCAGCTTAACAGGGGGCCTGGAGACCCAGTACTTC

len: 13
d_gene: .
abundance: .
j_gene: TRBJ1-1
v_gene: TRBV6-5
CDR3aa: CASTVDPRNGAFF
CDR3nt: TGTGCCAGCACCGTAGACCCCAGGAATGGAGCTTTCTTT

len: 16
d_gene: TRBD1
abundance: .
j_gene: TRBJ2-3
v_gene: TRBV7-9
CDR3aa: CASSFPETGRTDTQYF
CDR3nt: TGTGCCAGCAGCTTCCCGGAGACAGGGAGAACAGATACGCAGTATTTT

len: 15
d_gene: .
abundance: .
j_gene: TRBJ1-5
v_gene: TRBV7-9
CDR3aa: CASSLGPHGNQPQHF
CDR3nt: TGTGCCAGCAGCTTAGGGCCCCATGGCAATCAGCCCCAGCATTTT

len: 14
d_gene: .
abundance: .
j_gene: TRBJ1-5
v_gene: TRBV6-4
CDR3aa: CASSDGGVKQPQHF
CDR3nt: TGTGCCAGCAGTGACGGAGGGGTGAAGCAGCCCCAGCATTTT

len: 15
d_gene: .
abundance: .
j_gene: TRBJ2-5
v_gene: TRBV6-4
CDR3aa: CASSDDDRFCETQYF
CDR3nt: TGTGCCAGCAGTGACGACGACAGGTTCTGTGAGACCCAGTACTTC

len: 16
d_gene: .
abundance: .
j_gene: TRBJ2-7
v_gene: TRBV21-1
CDR3aa: CASKPQLGARDYEQYF
CDR3nt: TGTGCCAGCAAGCCCCAGTTGGGGGCAAGAGACTACGAGCAGTACTTC

len: 14
d_gene: .
abundance: .
j_gene: TRBJ1-1
v_gene: TRBV28
CDR3aa: CASRTTNINTEAFF
CDR3nt: TGTGCCAGCAGAACGACAAATATTAACACTGAAGCTTTCTTT

len: 15
d_gene: TRBD2
abundance: few
j_gene: TRBJ2-1
v_gene: TRBV5-5
CDR3aa: CASSSGTSVYNEQFF
CDR3nt: TGTGCCAGCAGCTCCGGGACTAGCGTTTACAATGAGCAGTTCTTC

len: 15
d_gene: .
abundance: .
j_gene: TRBJ2-7
v_gene: TRBV9
CDR3aa: CASSVALDRSSEQYF
CDR3nt: TGTGCCAGCAGCGTAGCTCTGGACAGATCGAGCGAGCAGTACTTC

len: 17
d_gene: TRBD1
abundance: .
j_gene: TRBJ2-7
v_gene: TRBV5-1
CDR3aa: CASSPIGTGESGYEQYF
CDR3nt: TGCGCCAGCAGCCCTATCGGGACAGGGGAGAGCGGCTACGAGCAGTACTTC

len: 13
d_gene: TRBD2
abundance: .
j_gene: TRBJ2-7
v_gene: TRBV27
CDR3aa: CASSSGTYYEQYF
CDR3nt: TGTGCCAGCAGTAGCGGGACTTACTACGAGCAGTACTTC

len: 15
d_gene: TRBD1
abundance: .
j_gene: TRBJ2-7
v_gene: TRBV19
CDR3aa: CASRGGVEIQYEQYF
CDR3nt: TGTGCCAGCCGAGGGGGCGTCGAGATCCAGTACGAGCAGTACTTC

len: 16
d_gene: .
abundance: .
j_gene: TRBJ2-3
v_gene: TRBV9
CDR3aa: CASSVAKGSFTDTQYF
CDR3nt: TGTGCCAGCAGCGTAGCGAAGGGGTCATTCACAGATACGCAGTATTTT

len: 15
d_gene: .
abundance: .
j_gene: TRBJ1-4
v_gene: TRBV7-8
CDR3aa: CASSLREGVGEKLFF
CDR3nt: TGTGCCAGCAGCCTCCGGGAGGGGGTAGGAGAAAAACTGTTTTTT

len: 17
d_gene: TRBD2
abundance: .
j_gene: TRBJ2-5
v_gene: TRBV27
CDR3aa: CASSSGLAGGFQETQYF
CDR3nt: TGTGCCAGCAGTTCTGGACTAGCGGGGGGGTTCCAAGAGACCCAGTACTTC

len: 15
d_gene: TRBD1
abundance: many
j_gene: TRBJ1-1
v_gene: TRBV14
CDR3aa: CASSYNRGWGTEAFF
CDR3nt: TGTGCCAGCAGCTACAACAGGGGATGGGGCACTGAAGCTTTCTTT

len: 16
d_gene: TRBD2
abundance: .
j_gene: TRBJ2-3
v_gene: TRBV9
CDR3aa: CASSAVLAGFTDTQYF
CDR3nt: TGTGCCAGCAGCGCCGTACTAGCGGGCTTCACAGATACGCAGTATTTT

len: 14
d_gene: .
abundance: .
j_gene: TRBJ1-1
v_gene: TRBV19
CDR3aa: CASSIGPSSGGAFF
CDR3nt: TGTGCCAGTAGTATAGGTCCCTCCTCCGGGGGGGCTTTCTTT

len: 16
d_gene: TRBD2
abundance: .
j_gene: TRBJ2-1
v_gene: TRBV7-8
CDR3aa: CASSLLGLAGLDEQFF
CDR3nt: TGTGCCAGCAGCCTTCTGGGACTAGCGGGACTCGATGAGCAGTTCTTC

len: 14
d_gene: TRBD1
abundance: .
j_gene: TRBJ1-5
v_gene: TRBV19
CDR3aa: CASSTKDRGQPQHF
CDR3nt: TGTGCCAGTAGTACAAAGGACAGGGGCCAGCCCCAGCATTTT

len: 14
d_gene: TRBD2
abundance: .
j_gene: TRBJ2-3
v_gene: TRBV29-1
CDR3aa: CSVDGAGGEDTQYF
CDR3nt: TGCAGCGTTGATGGGGCGGGAGGAGAAGATACGCAGTATTTT

len: 13
d_gene: TRBD1
abundance: .
j_gene: TRBJ1-1
v_gene: TRBV9
CDR3aa: CASSPGGTVEAFF
CDR3nt: TGTGCCAGCAGCCCAGGGGGGACAGTTGAAGCTTTCTTT

len: 15
d_gene: TRBD2
abundance: few
j_gene: TRBJ2-2
v_gene: TRBV6-5
CDR3aa: CASYPSGRYTGELFF
CDR3nt: TGTGCCAGCTATCCTAGCGGGAGGTACACCGGGGAGCTGTTTTTT

len: 16
d_gene: .
abundance: .
j_gene: TRBJ1-5
v_gene: TRBV9
CDR3aa: CASSVGGDWSNQPQHF
CDR3nt: TGTGCCAGCAGCGTAGGGGGGGATTGGAGCAATCAGCCCCAGCATTTT

len: 15
d_gene: .
abundance: .
j_gene: TRBJ2-1
v_gene: TRBV28
CDR3aa: CASSSQGSGYNEQFF
CDR3nt: TGTGCCAGCAGTTCACAGGGTAGTGGCTACAATGAGCAGTTCTTC

len: 16
d_gene: .
abundance: few
j_gene: TRBJ2-1
v_gene: TRBV15
CDR3aa: CATSRDNPLQGDEQFF
CDR3nt: TGTGCCACCAGCAGAGATAACCCACTCCAAGGGGATGAGCAGTTCTTC